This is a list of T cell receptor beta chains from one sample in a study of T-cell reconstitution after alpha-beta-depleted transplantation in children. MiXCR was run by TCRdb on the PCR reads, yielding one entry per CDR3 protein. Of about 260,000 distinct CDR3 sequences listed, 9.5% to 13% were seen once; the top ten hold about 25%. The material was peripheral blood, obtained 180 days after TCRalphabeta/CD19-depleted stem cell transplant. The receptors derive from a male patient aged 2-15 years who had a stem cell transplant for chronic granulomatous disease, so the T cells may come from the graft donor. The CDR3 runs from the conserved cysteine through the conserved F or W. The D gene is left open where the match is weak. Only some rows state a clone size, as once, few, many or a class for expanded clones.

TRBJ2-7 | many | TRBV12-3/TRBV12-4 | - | CASSYPDQGKEGEQYF | TGTGCCAGCAGTTACCCCGACCAGGGAAAGGAAGGCGAGCAGTACTTC
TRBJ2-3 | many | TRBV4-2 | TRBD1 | CASGRRQGVDTQYF | TGTGCCAGCGGTCGGAGACAGGGGGTTGATACGCAGTATTTT
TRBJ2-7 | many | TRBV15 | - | CATSRDPTYEQYF | TGTGCCACCAGCAGAGATCCGACCTACGAGCAGTACTTC
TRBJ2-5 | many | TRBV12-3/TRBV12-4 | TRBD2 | CASSSRLAFQETQYF | TGTGCCAGCAGTTCCAGACTAGCGTTCCAAGAGACCCAGTACTTC
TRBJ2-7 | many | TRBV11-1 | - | CASSQQITDFAGVTYEQYF | TGTGCCAGCAGCCAACAGATTACGGACTTTGCCGGGGTTACCTACGAGCAGTACTTC
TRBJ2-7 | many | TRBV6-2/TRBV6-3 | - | CASRDLFRDGLTEQYF | TGTGCCAGCAGAGACCTTTTCCGGGACGGGTTGACCGAGCAGTACTTC
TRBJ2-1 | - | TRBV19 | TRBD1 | CASRGQGANEQFF | TGTGCCAGTAGGGGACAGGGGGCAAATGAGCAGTTCTTC
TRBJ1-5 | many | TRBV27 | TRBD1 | CASSLTGVWNQPQHF | TGTGCCAGCAGTCTGACAGGGGTTTGGAATCAGCCCCAGCATTTT
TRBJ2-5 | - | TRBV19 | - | CASSIDPSVKTQYF | TGTGCCAGTAGTATAGACCCTAGCGTTAAGACCCAGTACTTC
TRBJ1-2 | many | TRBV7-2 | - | CASSPTGQSNYGYTF | TGTGCCAGCAGCCCCACCGGACAGTCGAACTATGGCTACACCTTC
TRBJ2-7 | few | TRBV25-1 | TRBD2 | CASSDRGSLYEQYF | TGTGCCAGCAGTGATCGCGGGAGCCTCTACGAGCAGTACTTC
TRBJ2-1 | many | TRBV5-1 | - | CASSPSGSESYNEQFF | TGCGCCAGCAGCCCCTCGGGTTCGGAATCCTACAATGAGCAGTTCTTC
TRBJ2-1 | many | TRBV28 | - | CASRGLGTYNEQFF | TGTGCCAGCAGAGGTTTGGGGACTTACAATGAGCAGTTCTTC
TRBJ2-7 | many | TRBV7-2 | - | CASSLQTGSSYEQYF | TGTGCCAGCAGCTTACAAACAGGGAGCTCCTACGAGCAGTACTTC
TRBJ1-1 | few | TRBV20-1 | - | CSAGGRYTEAFF | TGCAGTGCTGGGGGGAGGTACACTGAAGCTTTCTTT
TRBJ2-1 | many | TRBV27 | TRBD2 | CASSSGLAGWVEQFF | TGTGCCAGCAGTTCCGGACTAGCGGGATGGGTTGAGCAGTTCTTC
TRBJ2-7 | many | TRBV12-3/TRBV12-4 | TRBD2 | CASSRTSGGRKTYEQYF | TGTGCCAGCAGCCGGACTAGCGGGGGCCGAAAAACCTACGAGCAGTACTTC
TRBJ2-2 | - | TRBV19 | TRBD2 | CASSHPGGVGPGELFF | TGTGCCAGTAGCCACCCTGGGGGGGTGGGGCCCGGGGAGCTGTTTTTT
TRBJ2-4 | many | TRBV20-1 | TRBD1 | CSARPYGQGDPVVAKNIQYF | TGCAGTGCTAGACCGTACGGACAGGGGGACCCGGTGGTAGCCAAAAACATTCAGTACTTC
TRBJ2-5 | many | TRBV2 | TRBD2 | CASSSDPGLAGRYQETQYF | TGTGCCAGCAGTTCCGATCCGGGACTAGCGGGGAGGTACCAAGAGACCCAGTACTTC
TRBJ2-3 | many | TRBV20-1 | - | CSAREGGPSTDTQYF | TGCAGTGCTAGAGAAGGCGGGCCGAGCACAGATACGCAGTATTTT
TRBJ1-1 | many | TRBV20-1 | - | CSAWENTEAFF | TGCAGTGCTTGGGAGAACACTGAAGCTTTCTTT
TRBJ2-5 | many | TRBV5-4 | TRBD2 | CASRLRAGTSGTETQYF | TGTGCCAGCAGGTTGAGGGCCGGGACTAGCGGGACGGAGACCCAGTACTTC
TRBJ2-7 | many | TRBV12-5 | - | CASGPSPVYEQYF | TGTGCTAGTGGTCCCAGCCCGGTCTACGAGCAGTACTTC
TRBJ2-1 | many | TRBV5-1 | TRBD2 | CASSTPTGTRIDEQFF | TGCGCCAGCAGCACCCCTACCGGGACTAGGATCGATGAGCAGTTCTTC
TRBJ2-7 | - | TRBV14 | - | CASSQGTDEEQYF | TGTGCCAGCAGCCAAGGGACTGATGAGGAGCAGTACTTC
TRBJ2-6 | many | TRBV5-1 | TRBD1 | CASSLVAGTVYSGANVLTF | TGCGCCAGCAGCTTGGTTGCAGGGACAGTCTACTCTGGGGCCAACGTCCTGACTTTC
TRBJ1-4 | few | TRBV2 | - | CASSAATGSEKLFF | TGTGCCAGCAGTGCAGCGACAGGATCTGAAAAACTGTTTTTT
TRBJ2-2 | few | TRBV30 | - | CAWSVSGTGELFF | TGTGCCTGGAGTGTATCGGGGACCGGGGAGCTGTTTTTT
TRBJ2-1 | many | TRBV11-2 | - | CASSLRGLFSSYNEQFF | TGTGCCAGCAGCTTAAGGGGCCTCTTTAGCTCCTACAATGAGCAGTTCTTC
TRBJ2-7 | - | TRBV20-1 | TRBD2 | CSARLAGGPMDEQYF | TGCAGTGCTAGACTAGCGGGAGGCCCCATGGACGAGCAGTACTTC
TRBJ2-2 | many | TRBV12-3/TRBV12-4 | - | CASSERGTTGELFF | TGTGCCAGCAGTGAAAGGGGGACGACCGGGGAGCTGTTTTTT
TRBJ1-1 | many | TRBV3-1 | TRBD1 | CASSPRQGSTEAFF | TGTGCCAGCAGCCCGAGACAGGGGAGCACTGAAGCTTTCTTT
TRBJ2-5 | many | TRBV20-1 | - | CSAGTGKQETQYF | TGCAGTGCAGGGACCGGGAAACAAGAGACCCAGTACTTC
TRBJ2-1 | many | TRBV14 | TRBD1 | CASRQGYNEQFF | TGTGCCAGCAGACAGGGGTACAATGAGCAGTTCTTC
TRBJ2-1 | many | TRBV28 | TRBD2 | CASRPAGGFNEQFF | TGTGCCAGCAGGCCAGCGGGGGGATTCAATGAGCAGTTCTTC
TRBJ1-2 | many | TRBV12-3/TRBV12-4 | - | CASSFRGDYGYTF | TGTGCCAGCAGTTTCAGAGGGGATTATGGCTACACCTTC
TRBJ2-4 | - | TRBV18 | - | CASSPSFISAKNIQYF | TGTGCCAGCTCACCGTCTTTTATATCCGCAAAAAACATTCAGTACTTC
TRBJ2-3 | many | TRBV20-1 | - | CSAPGVGTDTQYF | TGCAGTGCCCCGGGAGTTGGAACAGATACGCAGTATTTT
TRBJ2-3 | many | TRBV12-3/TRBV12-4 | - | CASRGGPGTQYF | TGTGCCAGCAGGGGGGGGCCAGGGACGCAGTATTTT
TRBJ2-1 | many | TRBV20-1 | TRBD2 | CSARGAGTRDYNEQFF | TGCAGTGCTAGAGGTGCCGGGACTAGAGACTACAATGAGCAGTTCTTC
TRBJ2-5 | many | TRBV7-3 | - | CASSLRREETQYF | TGTGCCAGCAGCTTACGGAGGGAAGAGACCCAGTACTTC
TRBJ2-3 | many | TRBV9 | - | CASSGNTSTDTQYF | TGTGCCAGCAGCGGCAACACTAGCACAGATACGCAGTATTTT
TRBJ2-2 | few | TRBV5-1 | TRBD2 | CASSLTIIAGAGELFF | TGCGCCAGCAGCTTGACCATAATAGCGGGAGCCGGGGAGCTGTTTTTT
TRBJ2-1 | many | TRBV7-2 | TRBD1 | CASSLFLDRGPREQFF | TGTGCCAGCAGCTTATTTCTGGACAGGGGGCCTCGGGAGCAGTTCTTC
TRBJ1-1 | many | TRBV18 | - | CASSRGENTEAFF | TGTGCCAGCTCACGGGGAGAGAACACTGAAGCTTTCTTT
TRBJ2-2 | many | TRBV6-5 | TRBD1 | CASRITGTGWFGGELFF | TGTGCCAGCAGGATTACCGGGACAGGGTGGTTTGGCGGGGAGCTGTTTTTT
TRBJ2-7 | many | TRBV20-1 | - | CSARLNRVPYEQYF | TGCAGTGCCAGACTAAATAGAGTACCCTACGAGCAGTACTTC
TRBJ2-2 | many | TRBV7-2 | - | CASSLEGGIGELFF | TGTGCCAGCAGCTTAGAGGGGGGAATCGGGGAGCTGTTTTTT
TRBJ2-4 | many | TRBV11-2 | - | CASSSLTGGGGYKNIQYF | TGTGCCAGCAGCTCACTCACCGGGGGCGGGGGATACAAAAACATTCAGTACTTC